These T cell receptor beta chains were read from a single sample in a study of Graves' ophthalmopathy and Graves' hyperthyroidism. TCRdb recomputed calls from the multiplex PCR reads with MiXCR, one row per CDR3 protein. This sample yields about 380,000 distinct CDR3 sequences, of which 15% to 19% are seen a single time; roughly 7% belongs to the top ten. The specimen sequenced was peripheral blood. Every receptor here comes from a woman aged 18-29 years with stable Graves' hyperthyroidism. CDR3s include the opening cysteine and the closing phenylalanine or tryptophan. D genes are given only for firm matches. Where a row states a size, it is once, few, many or the class of an expanded clone; other rows omit it.

j_call: TRBJ2-4
clone_size: many
d_call: NA
v_call: TRBV6-2/TRBV6-3
cdr3_nt: TGTGCCAGTCGTGGGGCCAAAAACATTCAGTACTTC
cdr3_aa: CASRGAKNIQYF

j_call: TRBJ1-1
clone_size: many
d_call: NA
v_call: TRBV20-1
cdr3_nt: TGCAGTGCTAAGGACTACACTGAAGCTTTCTTT
cdr3_aa: CSAKDYTEAFF

j_call: TRBJ1-2
clone_size: many
d_call: TRBD1
v_call: TRBV3-1
cdr3_nt: TGTGCCAGCAGCCCTGATCCGGACAGGGGGCGAGCCTATGGCTACACCTTC
cdr3_aa: CASSPDPDRGRAYGYTF

j_call: TRBJ1-1
clone_size: many
d_call: NA
v_call: TRBV6-5
cdr3_nt: TGTGCCAGCAGTTACCACACTGAAGCTTTCTTT
cdr3_aa: CASSYHTEAFF

j_call: TRBJ2-5
clone_size: NA
d_call: TRBD1
v_call: TRBV5-1
cdr3_nt: TGCGCCAGCAGCTGGGGACAGGGGGGAGAGACCCAGTACTTC
cdr3_aa: CASSWGQGGETQYF

j_call: TRBJ1-2
clone_size: many
d_call: TRBD1
v_call: TRBV20-1
cdr3_nt: TGCAGTGCTTGGGACAGGGGAGGGGAGTATGGCTACACCTTC
cdr3_aa: CSAWDRGGEYGYTF

j_call: TRBJ2-6
clone_size: NA
d_call: NA
v_call: TRBV15
cdr3_nt: TGTGCCTCCCCCCGGGTGGGGTCCTCTGGGGCCAACGTCCTGACTTTC
cdr3_aa: CASPRVGSSGANVLTF

j_call: TRBJ1-6
clone_size: many
d_call: NA
v_call: TRBV28
cdr3_nt: TGTGCCAGCAGACTCAGAGTTTCAGCCCTCCACTTT
cdr3_aa: CASRLRVSALHF

j_call: TRBJ2-7
clone_size: many
d_call: TRBD1
v_call: TRBV20-1
cdr3_nt: TGCAGTGCCTCCCGGGCAGGGGGTAACTACGAGCAGTACTTC
cdr3_aa: CSASRAGGNYEQYF

j_call: TRBJ1-3
clone_size: many
d_call: NA
v_call: TRBV12-3/TRBV12-4
cdr3_nt: TGTGCCAGCAGTTTACAGGGCATATCTGGAAACACCATATATTTT
cdr3_aa: CASSLQGISGNTIYF